A selection of T cell receptor beta chains follows, all from one sample in a study of spatial heterogeneity in lung cancer. From the 5' RACE reads, TCRdb called clonotypes with MiXCR, one entry per CDR3 protein. The data show tens of thousands of distinct CDR3 sequences, roughly 15% seen once. Specimen: PBMCs, collected at surgery. These receptors all stem from a male donor with early-stage non-small cell lung cancer. Both conserved end residues are part of each CDR3. Each record gives: J gene, clone size, V gene, D gene, CDR3 DNA, CDR3 protein. D genes are given only for firm matches. Some rows mark clone size as missing; the rest say once, few, many or name a class of expanded clone.

TRBJ1-5	few	TRBV12-3/TRBV12-4	-	TGTGCCAGCAGTTTAGGGGGGAGCAATCAGCCCCAGCATTTT	CASSLGGSNQPQHF
TRBJ2-1	many	TRBV29-1	-	TGCAGCGGTCTTTTCTACAATGAGCAGTTCTTC	CSGLFYNEQFF
TRBJ1-1	many	TRBV5-1	-	TGCGCCAGCAGCTTGTTCGGGGGAGGCGACACTGAAGCTTTCTTT	CASSLFGGGDTEAFF
TRBJ1-5	few	TRBV4-2	TRBD1	TGTGCCAGCAGCCACCCCGGACAGGGCCCGAATCAGCCCCAGCATTTT	CASSHPGQGPNQPQHF
TRBJ2-5	many	TRBV6-6	-	TGTGCCAGCAGTATTTTCCGGGACGGAGGTGGGGAGACCCAGTACTTC	CASSIFRDGGGETQYF
TRBJ2-1	many	TRBV10-1	-	TGCGCCAGCAGTGCCCTCGGGGGCACTGAGCAGTTCTTC	CASSALGGTEQFF
TRBJ1-2	many	TRBV27	-	TGTGCCAGCAGTTTAAGGCCCTACGACTATGGCTACACCTTC	CASSLRPYDYGYTF
TRBJ2-3	once	TRBV11-2	TRBD1	TGTGCCAGCAGCTTAGGCAGGGGGCTATCAGATACGCAGTATTTT	CASSLGRGLSDTQYF
TRBJ2-1	few	TRBV20-1	-	TGCAGTGCTGCGGTTCGGAATGAGCAGTTCTTC	CSAAVRNEQFF
TRBJ2-3	-	TRBV7-9	TRBD2	TGTGCCAGCACCTCCGGGGGGGTGCGGGATCACACAGATACGCAGTATTTT	CASTSGGVRDHTDTQYF
TRBJ1-3	many	TRBV29-1	-	TGCAGCGTTGAGGAGGACTTCTCTGGAAACACCATATATTTT	CSVEEDFSGNTIYF
TRBJ2-6	-	TRBV29-1	TRBD2	TGCAGCGCCAGGACTAGCGGGACAGTATTTGGGGCCAACGTCCTGACTTTC	CSARTSGTVFGANVLTF
TRBJ1-6	-	TRBV2	-	TGTGCCAGCAGTATCAGGAGATTCCCCGATAATTCACCCCTCCACTTT	CASSIRRFPDNSPLHF
TRBJ2-5	few	TRBV29-1	-	TGCAGCGTTGTAGGGACCGTGGACCAAGAGACCCAGTACTTC	CSVVGTVDQETQYF
TRBJ1-5	few	TRBV27	-	TGTGCCAGCATCGCCACCGCGGCAGCGTACAATCAGCCCCAGCATTTT	CASIATAAAYNQPQHF
TRBJ1-1	-	TRBV6-5	TRBD1	TGTGCCAGCAATCGGGACAGGTACACTGAAGCTTTCTTT	CASNRDRYTEAFF
TRBJ2-5	few	TRBV7-2	-	TGTGCCAGCAGCTTCATGTACCAAGAGACCCAGTACTTC	CASSFMYQETQYF